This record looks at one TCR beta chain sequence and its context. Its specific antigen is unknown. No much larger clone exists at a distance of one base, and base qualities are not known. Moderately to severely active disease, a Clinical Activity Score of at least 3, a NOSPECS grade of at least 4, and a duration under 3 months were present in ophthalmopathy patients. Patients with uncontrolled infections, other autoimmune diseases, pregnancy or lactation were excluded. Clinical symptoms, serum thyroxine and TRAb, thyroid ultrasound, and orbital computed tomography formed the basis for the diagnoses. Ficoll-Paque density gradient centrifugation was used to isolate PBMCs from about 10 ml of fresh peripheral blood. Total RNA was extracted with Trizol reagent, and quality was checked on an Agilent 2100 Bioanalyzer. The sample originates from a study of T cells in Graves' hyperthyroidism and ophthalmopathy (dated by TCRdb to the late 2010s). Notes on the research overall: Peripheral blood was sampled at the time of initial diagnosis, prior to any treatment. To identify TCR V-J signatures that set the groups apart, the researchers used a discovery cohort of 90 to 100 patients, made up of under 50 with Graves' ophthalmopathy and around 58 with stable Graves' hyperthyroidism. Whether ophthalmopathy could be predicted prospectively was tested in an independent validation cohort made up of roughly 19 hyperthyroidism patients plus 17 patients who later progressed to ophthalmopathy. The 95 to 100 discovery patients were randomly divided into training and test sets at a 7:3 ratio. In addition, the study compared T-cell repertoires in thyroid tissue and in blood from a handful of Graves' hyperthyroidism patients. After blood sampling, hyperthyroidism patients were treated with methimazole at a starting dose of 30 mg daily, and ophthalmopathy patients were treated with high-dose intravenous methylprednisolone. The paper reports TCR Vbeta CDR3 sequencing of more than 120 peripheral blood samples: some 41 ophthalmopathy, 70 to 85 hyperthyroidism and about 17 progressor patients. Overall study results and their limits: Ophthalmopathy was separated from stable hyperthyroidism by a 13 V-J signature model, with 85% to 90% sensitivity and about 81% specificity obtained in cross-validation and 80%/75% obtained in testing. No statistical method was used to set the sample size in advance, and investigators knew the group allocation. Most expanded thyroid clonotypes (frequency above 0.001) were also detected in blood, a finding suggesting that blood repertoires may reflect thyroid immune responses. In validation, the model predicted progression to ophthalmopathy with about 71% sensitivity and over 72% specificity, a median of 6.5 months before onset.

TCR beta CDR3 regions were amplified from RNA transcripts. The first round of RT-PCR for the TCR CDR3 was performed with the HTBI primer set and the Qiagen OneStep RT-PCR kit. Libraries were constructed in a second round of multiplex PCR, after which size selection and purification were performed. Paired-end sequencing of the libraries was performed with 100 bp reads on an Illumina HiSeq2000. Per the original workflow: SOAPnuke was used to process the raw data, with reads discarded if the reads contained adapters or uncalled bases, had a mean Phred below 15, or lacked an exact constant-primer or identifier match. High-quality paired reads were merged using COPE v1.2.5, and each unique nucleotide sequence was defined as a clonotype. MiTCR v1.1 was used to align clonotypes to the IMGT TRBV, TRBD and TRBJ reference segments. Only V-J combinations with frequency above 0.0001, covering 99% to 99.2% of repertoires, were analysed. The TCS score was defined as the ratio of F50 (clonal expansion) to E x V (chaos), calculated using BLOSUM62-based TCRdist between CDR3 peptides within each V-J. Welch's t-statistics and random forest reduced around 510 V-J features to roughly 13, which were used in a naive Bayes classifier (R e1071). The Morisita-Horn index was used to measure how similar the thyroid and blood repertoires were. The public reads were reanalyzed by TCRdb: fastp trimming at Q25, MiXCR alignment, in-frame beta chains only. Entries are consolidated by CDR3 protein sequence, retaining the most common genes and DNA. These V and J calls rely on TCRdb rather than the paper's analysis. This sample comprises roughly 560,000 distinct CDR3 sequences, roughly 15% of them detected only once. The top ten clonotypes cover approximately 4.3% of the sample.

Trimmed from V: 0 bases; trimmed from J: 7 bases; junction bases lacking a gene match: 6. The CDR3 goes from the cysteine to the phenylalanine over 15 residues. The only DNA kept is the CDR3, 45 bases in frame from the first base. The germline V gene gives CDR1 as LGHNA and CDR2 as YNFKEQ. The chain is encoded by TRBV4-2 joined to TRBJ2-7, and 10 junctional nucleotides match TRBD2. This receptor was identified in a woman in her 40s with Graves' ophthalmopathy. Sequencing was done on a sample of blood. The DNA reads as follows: TGTGCCAGCAGCCAAGATCAAGGGACTAGCGATGAGCAGTACTTC. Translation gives CASSQDQGTSDEQYF.